This T cell receptor beta chain stems from a study of cytomegalovirus exposure and HLA in healthy donors. J gave up 7 bases and V 0 bases, and 6 bases lay outside the gene matches. The CDR3 totals 15 residues. Germline V gene lookup returns CDR1 ENHRY and CDR2 SYGVKD. The PCR had 60 Vbeta and 13 Jbeta primers. Data came from immunoSEQ multiplex PCR; TCRdb stores just in-frame clones and leaves some out. The sample lists around 150,000 clones, around 74% occurring once. This clone turned up a few times. The chain couples TRBV10-3 to TRBJ2-1; 7 bases fit TRBD2. The sequence was obtained from a woman aged 30 to 39 in good health and CMV-seronegative. What was sequenced was PBMCs. This chain's CDR3 is CAISESMGGRNEQFF. In DNA form, the CDR3 reads TGTGCCATCAGTGAGTCGATGGGGGGGAGAAATGAGCAGTTCTTC.